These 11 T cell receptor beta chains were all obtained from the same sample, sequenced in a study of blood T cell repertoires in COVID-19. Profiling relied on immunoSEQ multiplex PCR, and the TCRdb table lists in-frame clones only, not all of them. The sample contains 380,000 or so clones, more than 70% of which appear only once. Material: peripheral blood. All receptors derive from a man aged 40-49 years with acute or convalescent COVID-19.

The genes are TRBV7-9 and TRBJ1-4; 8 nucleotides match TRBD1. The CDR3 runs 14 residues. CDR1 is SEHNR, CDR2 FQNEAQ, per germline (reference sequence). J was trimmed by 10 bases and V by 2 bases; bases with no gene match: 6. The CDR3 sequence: CASSLTQGGGKLFF. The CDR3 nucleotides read TGTGCCAGCAGCTTAACACAGGGGGGAGGAAAACTGTTTTTT.

Here the CDR3 DNA reads TGTGCCAGCAAAGACGACAGGGGTAGCACAGATACGCAGTATTTT. Translated: CASKDDRGSTDTQYF. The rearrangement uses TRBV9 and TRBJ2-3; 8 bases are a match to TRBD1. Trimming took 6 bases from V and 0 from J; bases not matched to a gene: 6. CDR3 size: 15 residues. CDR1 SGDLS and CDR2 YYNGEE come from the germline V gene. The whole variable domain, filled in from reference TRBV9 and TRBJ2-3, reads DSGVTQTPKHLITATGQRVTLRCSPRSGDLSVYWYQQSLDQGLQFLIQYYNGEERAKGNILERFSAQQFPDLHSELNLSSLELGDSALYFCASKDDRGSTDTQYFGPGTRLTVL.

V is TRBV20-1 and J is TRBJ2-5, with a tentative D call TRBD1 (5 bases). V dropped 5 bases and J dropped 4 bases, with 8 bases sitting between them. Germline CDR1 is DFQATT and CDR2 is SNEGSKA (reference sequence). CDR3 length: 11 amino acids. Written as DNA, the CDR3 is TGCAGTGCTGGGGCAGTAGAGACCCAGTACTTC. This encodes CSAGAVETQYF.

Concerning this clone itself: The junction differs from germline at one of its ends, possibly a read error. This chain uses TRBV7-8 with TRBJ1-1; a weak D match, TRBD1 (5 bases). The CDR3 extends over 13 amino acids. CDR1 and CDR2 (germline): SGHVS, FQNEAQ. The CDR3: CASSTRVNTKAFF. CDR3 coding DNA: TGTGCCAGCAGCACCAGGGTGAACACTAAAGCTTTCTTT.

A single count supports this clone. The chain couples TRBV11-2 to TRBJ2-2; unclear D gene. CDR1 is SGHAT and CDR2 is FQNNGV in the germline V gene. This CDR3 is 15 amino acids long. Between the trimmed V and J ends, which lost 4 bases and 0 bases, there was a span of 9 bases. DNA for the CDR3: TGTGCCAGCAGCTCGGTTACAGCGAACACCGGGGAGCTGTTTTTT. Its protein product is CASSSVTANTGELFF.

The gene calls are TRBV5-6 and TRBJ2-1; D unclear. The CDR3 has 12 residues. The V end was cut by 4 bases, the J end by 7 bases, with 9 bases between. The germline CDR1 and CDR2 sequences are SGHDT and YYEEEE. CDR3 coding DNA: TGTGCCAGCAGCAGTAACTTGAATGAGCAGTTCTTC. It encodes CASSSNLNEQFF.

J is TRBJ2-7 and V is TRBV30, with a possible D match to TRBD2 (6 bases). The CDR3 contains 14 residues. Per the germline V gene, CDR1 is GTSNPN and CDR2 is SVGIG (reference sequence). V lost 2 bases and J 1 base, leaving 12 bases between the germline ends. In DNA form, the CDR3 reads TGTGCCTGGAGTCCCGGGACTGTATCCTACGAGCAGTACTTC. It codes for CAWSPGTVSYEQYF.

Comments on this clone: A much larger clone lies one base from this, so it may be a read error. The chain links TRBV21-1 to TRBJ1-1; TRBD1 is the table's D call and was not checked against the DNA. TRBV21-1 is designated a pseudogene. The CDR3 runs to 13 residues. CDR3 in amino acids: CASSRQGNTEAFF. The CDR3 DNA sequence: TGTGCCAGCAGCAGACAGGGGAACACTGAAGCTTTCTTT.

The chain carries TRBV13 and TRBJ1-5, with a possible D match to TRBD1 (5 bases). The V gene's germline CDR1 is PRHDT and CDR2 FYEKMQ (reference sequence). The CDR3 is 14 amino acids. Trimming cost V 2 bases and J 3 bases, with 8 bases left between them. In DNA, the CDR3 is TGTGCCAGCAGCTTAACAGGAGCCAATCAGCCCCAGCATTTT. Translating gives CASSLTGANQPQHF.

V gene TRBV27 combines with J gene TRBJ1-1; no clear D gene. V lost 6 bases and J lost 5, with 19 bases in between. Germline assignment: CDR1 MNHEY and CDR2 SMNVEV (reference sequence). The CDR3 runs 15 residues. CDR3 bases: TGTGCCAGCAGCATAACGGGCGGGGTAAGGACTGAAGCTTTCTTT. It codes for CASSITGGVRTEAFF.

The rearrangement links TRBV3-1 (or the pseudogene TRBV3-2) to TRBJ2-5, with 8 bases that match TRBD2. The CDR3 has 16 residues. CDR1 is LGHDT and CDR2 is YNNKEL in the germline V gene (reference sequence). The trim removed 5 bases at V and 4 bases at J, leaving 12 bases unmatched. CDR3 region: CASSWGTSQVRETQYF. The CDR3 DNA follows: TGTGCCAGCAGCTGGGGGACTAGTCAGGTTAGAGAGACCCAGTACTTC.